Shown below are 17 T cell receptor beta chains from a single sample sequenced in a study of blood T cells in healthy people across ages. It was with a sample-barcoded 5' primer and a J-beta primer mix that a second PCR of about 6 to 12 cycles was run. TCRdb used MiXCR to reprocess the 5' RACE reads, holding one entry per CDR3 protein. The sample includes more than 1,400,000 distinct CDR3 sequences, around 42% of them seen just once. The material sequenced was blood. Receptors were obtained from a woman younger than 35 in good health.

The table lists this clonotype with a count of one. The chain combines TRBV7-9 with TRBJ1-1; 8 nucleotides match TRBD1. This CDR3 has 17 residues. The junction had 10 bases not matched to a gene; V was cut back by 4 bases and J by 0 bases. Per the germline V gene, CDR1 is SEHNR and CDR2 is FQNEAQ (reference sequence). The CDR3 DNA follows: TGTGCCAGCAGCTGGGAACGGACAGGGACCTTGAACACTGAAGCTTTCTTT. Its protein product is CASSWERTGTLNTEAFF.

This clonotype came up once. The V gene is TRBV6-1, the J gene TRBJ1-2; perhaps TRBD1 as D (6 bases). CDR3 length equals 15 residues. Germline CDR1 MNHNS, CDR2 SASEGT. The V gene lost 5 bases and the J gene lost 5 bases, with 18 bases spanning the gap. The CDR3 DNA reads TGTGCCAGCAGTAAAGAGGGGGGCGCGAGTTATGGCTACACCTTC. Amino acids: CASSKEGGASYGYTF.

This clonotype was detected only a few times. V and J are TRBV27 and TRBJ1-1; 7 bases are a match to TRBD1. Germline lookup yields CDR1 MNHEY and CDR2 SMNVEV (reference sequence). The CDR3 has 20 residues. Germline trimming cut 5 bases from V and 5 bases from J; bases unmatched to any gene: 26. Here the CDR3 reads CASSQSLALGVGAGGTEAFF. The CDR3 region has the DNA TGTGCCAGCAGTCAATCACTCGCCCTAGGAGTGGGGGCAGGGGGAACTGAAGCTTTCTTT.

This clonotype has only a few counts. The chain employs TRBV10-3 and TRBJ2-4, with D perhaps matching TRBD1 or TRBD2 (6 bases each). The CDR3 runs 18 residues. V was cut by 3 bases and J by 1 base, with 19 bases left in between. Germline assignment: CDR1 ENHRY and CDR2 SYGVKD. Written as DNA, the CDR3 is TGTGCCATCAGTGACCCCCCGGGAAGAGGGGGGGCCAAAAACATTCAGTACTTC. Amino acids: CAISDPPGRGGAKNIQYF.

The chain employs TRBV25-1 and TRBJ2-3; D is uncertain. From germline, CDR1 is MGHDK and CDR2 SYGVNS. This CDR3 has 13 residues. Trimming took 3 bases from V and 2 from J, leaving 6 bases between them. The CDR3 reads CASSDQVTDTQYF. CDR3 DNA: TGTGCCAGCAGTGACCAAGTCACAGATACGCAGTATTTT. Supplemented by reference TRBV25-1 and TRBJ2-3, the full variable domain reads EADIYQTPRYLVIGTGKKITLECSQTMGHDKMYWYQQDPGMELHLIHYSYGVNSTEKGDLSSESTVSRIRTEHFPLTLESARPSHTSQYLCASSDQVTDTQYFGPGTRLTVL.

The chain uses TRBV7-2 and TRBJ1-5; no reliable D call. CDR3 length: 15 residues. CDR1 and CDR2 (germline): SGHTA, FQGNSA. Between the trimmed V and J ends, which lost 0 bases and 1 base, there was a span of 7 bases. CDR3 sequence: CASSLAGRSNQPQHF. Here the CDR3 DNA reads TGTGCCAGCAGCTTAGCGGGGAGGAGCAATCAGCCCCAGCATTTT. Filled out from reference TRBV7-2 and TRBJ1-5, the complete variable domain reads GAGVSQSPSNKVTEKGKDVELRCDPISGHTALYWYRQSLGQGLEFLIYFQGNSAPDKSGLPSDRFSAERTGGSVSTLTIQRTQQEDSAVYLCASSLAGRSNQPQHFGDGTRLSIL.

The chain links TRBV3-1 to TRBJ2-7; D not certain. V was clipped by 4 bases and J by 6 bases, with 10 bases between them. The CDR3 sequence is 12 residues long. Germline assignment: CDR1 LGHDT and CDR2 YNNKEL (reference sequence). The DNA for the CDR3 is TGTGCCAGCAGCCCGTCTTGGGGCGAGCAGTACTTC. It specifies CASSPSWGEQYF.

The chain uses TRBV6-6 and TRBJ2-5; no firm D call. Germline assignment: CDR1 MNHNY and CDR2 SVGAGI (reference sequence). The CDR3 covers 14 residues. V was clipped by 0 bases and J by 11 bases, with 16 bases between them. CDR3 sequence reads: CASSYSDWTNEQYF. CDR3 in DNA: TGTGCCAGCAGTTACTCCGACTGGACCAATGAGCAGTACTTC.

The chain carries TRBV10-3 and TRBJ2-3, with D maybe TRBD1 (6 bases). V lost 8 bases, J lost 0 bases, and 9 bases lay in between. This CDR3 is 13 amino acids long. The germline V gene encodes CDR1 ENHRY and CDR2 SYGVKD. In DNA form, the CDR3 reads TGTGCCATCGGGGGCGGGAGCACAGATACGCAGTATTTT. Translating it yields CAIGGGSTDTQYF.

The J gene is TRBJ2-1, the V gene TRBV7-8; TRBD2 matches 11 bases. The CDR3 covers 18 residues. In germline, CDR1 is SGHVS, CDR2 FQNEAQ. J was trimmed by 0 bases and V by 6 bases; bases with no gene match: 10. The CDR3 DNA follows: TGTGCCAGCAGTTTCCCGGGACTAGCGGACCACTCCTACAATGAGCAGTTCTTC. Protein: CASSFPGLADHSYNEQFF.

This rearrangement joins TRBV7-2 to TRBJ1-2; 12 bases map to TRBD1. After removal of 6 bases from V and 7 bases from J, the junction contained 9 bases not matched to a gene. Germline lookup yields CDR1 SGHTA and CDR2 FQGNSA. The CDR3 extends over 15 amino acids. CDR3 residues: CASSLTGTGGSGYTF. The CDR3 coding sequence is TGTGCCAGCAGTTTAACCGGGACAGGGGGCTCTGGCTACACCTTC.

This clonotype was seen a handful of times. The chain links TRBV7-9 to TRBJ2-7; D possibly corresponds to TRBD2 (5 bases). Germline-derived CDR1 and CDR2 are SEHNR and FQNEAQ (reference sequence). Trimming left V 2 bases short and J 5 bases short, with 10 bases between. The length of the CDR3 is 13 residues. This CDR3 reads CASSLIGRDEQYF. The CDR3 nucleotides are TGTGCCAGCAGCTTAATAGGGCGGGACGAGCAGTACTTC.

This clonotype was recorded at least ten times. V gene TRBV12-3 or TRBV12-4 combines with J gene TRBJ1-2; D call uncertain. V shed 6 bases and J shed 0 bases, with 5 bases lying between them. CDR3 length: 12 residues. The CDR3 DNA sequence: TGTGCCAGCAGGAGCTCTAACTATGGCTACACCTTC. This encodes CASRSSNYGYTF.

This sequence joins TRBV6-1 and TRBJ2-4; D not resolved. The end of the DNA is better explained by TRBJ2-7, so the J call may be wrong. CDR3 length: 12 amino acids. Germline CDR1 is MNHNS and CDR2 is SASEGT. The CDR3 DNA reads TGTGCCAGCGGGTGGCTTTCCAACGAGCAGTACTTC. The encoded protein is CASGWLSNEQYF.

The chain couples TRBV5-1 to TRBJ2-2; TRBD1 aligns across 12 bases. V dropped 7 bases and J dropped 5; count of bases not matched to a gene: 3. The CDR3 is made up of 14 amino acids. CDR1 SGHRS and CDR2 YFSETQ come from the germline V gene. As DNA, the CDR3 is TGCGCCAGCGGGGACAGGGGGCGAACCGGGGAGCTGTTTTTT. This encodes CASGDRGRTGELFF. Drawing the rest from reference TRBV5-1 and TRBJ2-2, the complete variable domain is KAGVTQTPRYLIKTRGQQVTLSCSPISGHRSVSWYQQTPGQGLQFLFEYFSETQRNKGNFPGRFSGRQFSNSRSEMNVSTLELGDSALYLCASGDRGRTGELFFGEGSRLTVL.

The rearrangement joins TRBV27 to TRBJ1-2; no clear D. This CDR3 region has 12 residues. V was clipped by 5 bases and J by 8 bases, with 12 bases between them. Germline V gene data show CDR1 as MNHEY and CDR2 as SMNVEV (reference sequence). The CDR3 sequence is CASSTTHKGYTF. CDR3 DNA sequence: TGTGCCAGCAGTACCACCCATAAGGGCTACACCTTC.

The gene calls are TRBV29-1 and TRBJ2-5, with 8 bases identical to TRBD1. Trimming removed 7 bases from V and 1 base from J; junction bases left unmatched: 17. Germline CDR1 is SQVTM and CDR2 is ANQGSEA. This CDR3 contains 17 residues. DNA of the CDR3: TGCAGCGCTAACCTAGATGTTGGACAGGGCGTCCAAGAGACCCAGTACTTC. This codes for CSANLDVGQGVQETQYF.